Presented here are 28 T cell receptor beta chains from one specimen sequenced in a study of T cells of healthy individuals (dated by TCRdb to the late 2010s). The library was obtained by 5' RACE. The instrument was an Illumina MiSeq. In-frame beta chains were kept once TCRdb had trimmed the public reads at Q25 with fastp and called clones with MiXCR. Here each entry gathers all rows of one CDR3 protein and keeps the most common genes and DNA. This sample lists 90,000 to 100,000 distinct CDR3 sequences; 17% were detected once. 6.2% of the sample is held by the ten biggest clonotypes. The receptor source for this set is a human donor in good health.

J is TRBJ2-7 and V is TRBV20-1; D possibly corresponds to TRBD2 (6 bases). CDR1 DFQATT and CDR2 SNEGSKA come from the germline V gene (reference sequence). V was trimmed by 3 bases and J by 3 bases, leaving 18 bases between them. The CDR3 contains 15 residues. As DNA, the CDR3 is TGCAGTGCTAGCGCAGGACTATCGGATAACTACGAGCAGTACTTC. As protein: CSASAGLSDNYEQYF.

This clonotype appeared a few times. The chain combines TRBV7-9 with TRBJ1-1; D is uncertain. The CDR3 length is 15 residues. CDR1 is SEHNR and CDR2 is FQNEAQ in the germline V gene (reference sequence). Deletions cut 2 bases from V and 2 bases from J, with 12 bases between. This CDR3 reads CASSLPYHVNTEAFF. CDR3 coding DNA: TGTGCCAGCAGCTTACCGTACCACGTTAACACTGAAGCTTTCTTT.

The chain combines TRBV10-3 with TRBJ2-2; perhaps TRBD1 as D (5 bases). Germline V gene sequence: CDR1 ENHRY, CDR2 SYGVKD. V was pared by 0 bases and J by 0 bases, with 8 bases between. The CDR3 loop spans 16 amino acids. The DNA for the CDR3 is TGTGCCATCAGTGAGTCGGGGCGAGCGAACACCGGGGAGCTGTTTTTT. Translation: CAISESGRANTGELFF.

This clonotype has just a few counts. The gene calls are TRBV20-1 and TRBJ1-5; 10 bases agree with TRBD1. From germline, CDR1 is DFQATT and CDR2 SNEGSKA (reference sequence). There are 18 residues in the CDR3. Trimming at V came to 6 bases and at J to 0 bases, leaving 14 bases not matched to a gene. CDR3 residues: CSAQSDRGVLYSNQPQHF. Here the CDR3 DNA reads TGCAGTGCGCAATCGGACAGGGGGGTTCTCTATAGCAATCAGCCCCAGCATTTT.

The chain links TRBV7-8 to TRBJ1-4, with D uncertain. Trimming removed 6 bases at V and 0 bases at J, with 11 bases between. CDR3 length: 15 amino acids. Germline V gene sequence: CDR1 SGHVS, CDR2 FQNEAQ. The CDR3 region has the DNA TGTGCCAGCAGTTTGAGGCGCGCAACTAATGAAAAACTGTTTTTT. It specifies CASSLRRATNEKLFF.

This clonotype was seen only a few times. V and J are TRBV11-3 and TRBJ2-2, with 8 bases aligning to TRBD1. Germline V gives CDR1 SGHNT, CDR2 YENEEA. J gave up 6 bases and V 5 bases, and 8 bases lay outside the gene matches. The CDR3 is made up of 15 amino acids. The chain's CDR3 is CASSATRGRAGELFF. The CDR3 nucleotides are TGTGCCAGCAGCGCGACCAGGGGGCGCGCCGGGGAGCTGTTTTTT.

This clonotype was detected only a few times. J is TRBJ2-1 and V is TRBV7-2; 7 nucleotides match TRBD1. The ends lost 5 bases at V and 6 bases at J; junction bases unmatched: 10. CDR3 length equals 15 residues. CDR1 and CDR2 (germline): SGHTA, FQGNSA. The CDR3 DNA sequence: TGTGCCAGCAGCGCCAGAAGACAGGGTCCCAATGAGCAGTTCTTC. Protein sequence: CASSARRQGPNEQFF.

The table lists this clonotype with a few counts. This chain connects TRBV20-1 to TRBJ2-5; 11 bases match TRBD2. J lost 3 bases, V lost 2 bases, and 11 bases had no gene match. Germline-derived CDR1 and CDR2 are DFQATT and SNEGSKA (reference sequence). The CDR3 spans 17 residues. This CDR3 is CSARPYKTSGIEETQYF. CDR3 nucleotides: TGCAGTGCTAGACCCTATAAGACTAGCGGGATCGAAGAGACCCAGTACTTC.

This clonotype was counted ten times or more. The chain links TRBV20-1 to TRBJ1-5, with D unclear. Germline CDR1 and CDR2: DFQATT and SNEGSKA (reference sequence). This CDR3 region has 14 residues. The ends were cut back, 0 bases at V and 5 bases at J, with 11 bases in the middle. CDR3 protein: CSARDFREDQPQHF. The DNA of the CDR3 is TGCAGTGCTAGAGATTTCCGGGAAGATCAGCCCCAGCATTTT.

This clonotype has ten or more counts. The V gene is TRBV10-3, the J gene TRBJ1-1; D ambiguous. Trimming stripped 7 bases from V and 0 bases from J, with 12 bases between. CDR3 length equals 14 residues. Germline-derived CDR1 and CDR2 are ENHRY and SYGVKD. The CDR3 sequence: CAITAGILNTEAFF. Here the CDR3 DNA reads TGTGCCATCACGGCGGGAATCTTGAACACTGAAGCTTTCTTT.

This clonotype showed up just a few times. This chain uses TRBV5-1 with TRBJ1-6, with D possibly matching TRBD1 (6 bases). The V end was cut by 4 bases, the J end by 14 bases, with 22 bases between. CDR3 length: 15 amino acids. Germline values: CDR1 SGHRS, CDR2 YFSETQ. The CDR3 coding sequence is TGCGCCAGCAGCCCGAGGGGGTCCCCCCCCGAGGCCCTCCACTTT. It encodes CASSPRGSPPEALHF.

The chain is built from TRBV7-3 and TRBJ2-2; tentatively, D is TRBD1 (6 bases). This CDR3 has 17 residues. V was trimmed by 2 bases and J by 6 bases, leaving 19 bases between them. CDR1 and CDR2 (germline): SGHTA, FQGTGA. The CDR3 bases are TGTGCCAGCAGCTTAGTTGGTGTGTCAGGGGTCCCCGGGGAGCTGTTTTTT. Protein: CASSLVGVSGVPGELFF. Based on the CDR3 plus reference TRBV7-3 and TRBJ2-2, the full variable domain is GAGVSQTPSNKVTEKGKYVELRCDPISGHTALYWYRQSLGQGPEFLIYFQGTGAADDSGLPNDRFFAVRPEGSVSTLKIQRTERGDSAVYLCASSLVGVSGVPGELFFGEGSRLTVL.

This clonotype was seen only a few times. This chain uses TRBV4-3 with TRBJ1-5, with D possibly TRBD1 on 6 matching bases. The V end lost 5 bases, the J end lost 4 bases, and 15 bases lay between the germline ends. The CDR3 spans 15 residues. The germline gives CDR1 LGHNA, CDR2 YSLEER. The CDR3 region has the DNA TGCGCCAGCAGCTTTCGAACGGGGGCGAATCAGCCCCAGCATTTT. Residues: CASSFRTGANQPQHF.

CDR3 region: CASSFQGSDTEAFF. The CDR3 DNA reads TGTGCCAGCAGCTTTCAGGGGTCGGACACTGAAGCTTTCTTT. The chain links TRBV7-9 to TRBJ1-1; a possible D gene is TRBD1 (6 bases). The germline CDR1 and CDR2 sequences are SEHNR and FQNEAQ (reference sequence). V dropped 3 bases and J dropped 3 bases, with 11 bases sitting between them. The CDR3 runs to 14 residues. Combining the CDR3 with reference TRBV7-9 and TRBJ1-1 gives the whole variable domain DTGVSQNPRHKITKRGQNVTFRCDPISEHNRLYWYRQTLGQGPEFLTYFQNEAQLEKSRLLSDRFSAERPKGSFSTLEIQRTEQGDSAMYLCASSFQGSDTEAFFGQGTRLTVV.

This clonotype was picked up a small number of times. The genes are TRBV14 and TRBJ1-1, with D unclear. The CDR3 extends over 15 amino acids. CDR1 and CDR2 from the germline V gene are SGHDN and FVKESK. V lost 4 bases, J lost 10 bases, and 22 bases lay in between. CDR3 in DNA: TGTGCCAGCAGCCGGGTCAATTCGAGGGCCATTGGAGCTTTCTTT. Its translation: CASSRVNSRAIGAFF.

Points on this clonotype: A read error is possible here, since a much larger clone lies one base away. This chain connects TRBV28 to TRBJ2-4; unclear D gene. Germline V CDR1 and CDR2: MDHEN, SYDVKM. The CDR3 spans 15 residues. The CDR3 bases are TGTGCCAGCAGTAGAGGACGGATAGCCAAAAACATTAAGTACTTC. Its translation is CASSRGRIAKNIKYF.

The chain uses TRBV2 and TRBJ2-7; no definite D call. This CDR3 has 13 residues. Trimming took off 6 bases at V and 2 bases at J, with 11 bases between the two ends. Germline lookup yields CDR1 SNHLY and CDR2 FYNNEI. The DNA for the CDR3 is TGTGCCAGCAGCCAGAGATATACCTACGAGCAGTACTTC. The encoded protein is CASSQRYTYEQYF.

The J gene is TRBJ2-7, the V gene TRBV5-1; TRBD1 matches at 9 bases. This CDR3 has 15 amino acids. The ends lost 3 bases at V and 4 bases at J; junction bases unmatched: 8. Germline-derived CDR1 and CDR2 are SGHRS and YFSETQ. The CDR3 loop reads CASSWAGTGIYEQYF. CDR3 in DNA: TGCGCCAGCAGCTGGGCCGGGACAGGGATTTACGAGCAGTACTTC.

There are many counts of this clonotype. The chain joins TRBV2 to TRBJ1-5; TRBD1 matches at 7 bases. The CDR3 runs 17 residues. Germline loops: CDR1 SNHLY, CDR2 FYNNEI. V shed 5 bases and J 6 bases; nucleotides not matched to a gene: 16. CDR3 in amino acids: CASSLGRTGLLGQPQHF. CDR3 DNA sequence: TGTGCCAGCAGTCTGGGGCGGACAGGCCTCCTGGGTCAGCCCCAGCATTTT.

The chain has TRBV4-1 and TRBJ2-1; D unclear. Germline V lookup: CDR1 MGHRA, CDR2 YSYEKL. This CDR3 is built from 16 residues. Deletions cut 1 base from V and 0 bases from J, with 10 bases between. DNA of the CDR3: TGCGCCAGCAGCCAAGCGAAATCGAGCTCCTACAATGAGCAGTTCTTC. This sequence encodes CASSQAKSSSYNEQFF.

In its sample, this clonotype was seen many times. V gene TRBV4-3 combines with J gene TRBJ1-1; 8 bases map to TRBD1. CDR3 size: 15 residues. CDR1 LGHNA and CDR2 YSLEER come from the germline V gene. The J segment lost 4 bases and the V segment lost 0 bases, leaving 4 bases of the junction unmatched. CDR3 residues: CASSQDAGGGTEAFF. Here the CDR3 DNA reads TGCGCCAGCAGCCAAGATGCAGGGGGCGGCACTGAAGCTTTCTTT.

This clonotype was detected a few times. J is TRBJ2-3 and V is TRBV28; D may be TRBD2 (5 bases). Germline CDR1 MDHEN, CDR2 SYDVKM. V was cut by 5 bases and J by 5 bases, with 8 bases left in between. The CDR3 extends over 12 amino acids. The CDR3 protein is CASSISGDTQYF. Here the CDR3 DNA reads TGTGCCAGCAGTATCAGCGGAGATACGCAGTATTTT.

This clonotype was observed a handful of times. This chain connects TRBV4-2 to TRBJ2-7; D is uncertain. Trimming left V 0 bases short and J 6 bases short, with 12 bases between. The germline V gene has CDR1 LGHNA and CDR2 YNFKEQ. The CDR3 spans 14 residues. CDR3 amino acids: CASSQEPFASEQYF. In nucleotides, the CDR3 is TGTGCCAGCAGCCAAGAACCCTTTGCGAGCGAGCAGTACTTC.

This clonotype was seen repeatedly, ten times or more. The CDR3 coding sequence is TGTGCCAGCAGGGGCGGGAGGGCTGAAGCTTTCTTT. Its protein is CASRGGRAEAFF. The V and J genes are TRBV28 and TRBJ1-1; no clear D. In germline, CDR1 is MDHEN, CDR2 SYDVKM. The CDR3 covers 12 residues. The ends were cut back, 6 bases at V and 6 bases at J, with 11 bases in the middle.

This sequence joins TRBV29-1 and TRBJ2-7; D is tentatively TRBD1 or TRBD2 (5 bases each). Germline assignment: CDR1 SQVTM and CDR2 ANQGSEA. This CDR3 is 13 amino acids long. V lost 7 bases to trimming and J lost 0 bases, with 13 bases between them. CDR3 nucleotide sequence: TGCAGCGCTATCGGGACGGTCTCCTACGAGCAGTACTTC. Translation gives CSAIGTVSYEQYF.

The rearrangement joins TRBV7-9 to TRBJ2-5; tentatively, D is TRBD2 (5 bases). Deletions cut 1 base from V and 2 bases from J, with 11 bases between. The CDR3 has 15 residues. CDR1 is SEHNR and CDR2 is FQNEAQ in the germline V gene (reference sequence). CDR3 nucleotides: TGTGCCAGCAGCTTAGTTGGAGGAGCTCAAGAGACCCAGTACTTC. This sequence encodes CASSLVGGAQETQYF. The full variable domain, with the rest looked up from reference TRBV7-9 and TRBJ2-5, is DTGVSQNPRHKITKRGQNVTFRCDPISEHNRLYWYRQTLGQGPEFLTYFQNEAQLEKSRLLSDRFSAERPKGSFSTLEIQRTEQGDSAMYLCASSLVGGAQETQYFGPGTRLLVL.

The chain carries TRBV6-5 and TRBJ2-7, with D perhaps matching TRBD2 (5 bases). V dropped 0 bases and J dropped 6 bases, with 18 bases sitting between them. The V gene's germline CDR1 is MNHEY and CDR2 SVGAGI. CDR3 size: 16 residues. The CDR3 region is CASSYSDWWSRGEQYF. The CDR3 DNA reads TGTGCCAGCAGTTACTCGGACTGGTGGAGTCGAGGCGAGCAGTACTTC.

Many counts were recorded for this clonotype. The J gene is TRBJ2-7, the V gene TRBV19; 7 nucleotides match TRBD1. The CDR3 extends over 14 amino acids. CDR1 is LNHDA, CDR2 SQIVND, per germline (reference sequence). Trimming at V came to 4 bases and at J to 0 bases, leaving 3 bases not matched to a gene. The CDR3 sequence: CASSTGQASYEQYF. In DNA form, the CDR3 reads TGTGCCAGTAGTACCGGACAGGCCTCCTACGAGCAGTACTTC. Complete variable domain (other parts from reference TRBV19 and TRBJ2-7): DGGITQSPKYLFRKEGQNVTLSCEQNLNHDAMYWYRQDPGQGLRLIYYSQIVNDFQKGDIAEGYSVSREKKESFPLTVTSAQKNPTAFYLCASSTGQASYEQYFGPGTRLTVT.